This TCR beta chain originates from a study of regulatory T cells in long-lasting Graves disease. Study outcomes and limitations: When disease was persistent, TRBV28, TRBJ1-2 and TRBJ2-5 were the favored segments. For persistent Graves' patients, TCR diversity was lower than for newly diagnosed ones.

Deletions cut 5 bases from V and 4 bases from J, with 14 bases between. The CDR3 contains 14 residues. Germline lookup yields CDR1 SGHVS and CDR2 FQNEAQ. Time point of the sample: newly diagnosed GD, antithyroid drugs for less than 3 months. RNA isolated from PBMCs was used to make the TCR library. CDR3-region Arm-PCR and iRepertoire HTBI primers produced the TCR beta libraries. TCRdb recomputed calls from the multiplex PCR reads with MiXCR, one row per CDR3 protein. Of about 540,000 distinct CDR3 sequences in the sample, roughly 12% were seen once. Ten or more counts support this clonotype. Its antigen remains unknown. The data also belong to a second study, concerning T cells in Graves' hyperthyroidism and ophthalmopathy. That paper adds: Patients between 18 and 65 years old had hyperthyroidism, newly diagnosed and lasting under 2 months. Most expanded thyroid clonotypes above 0.001 recurred in blood.

This TCR was recovered from a man younger than 45 with Graves disease. The rearrangement uses TRBV7-8 and TRBJ2-5; D might be TRBD1 (7 bases). The sequencing used peripheral blood mononuclear cells (PBMCs), collected at new diagnosis, from a patient treated with antithyroid drugs. The CDR3 DNA is TGTGCCAGCAGCCCCCGACAGGGAGGAGAGACCCAGTACTTC. Amino acid sequence: CASSPRQGGETQYF.